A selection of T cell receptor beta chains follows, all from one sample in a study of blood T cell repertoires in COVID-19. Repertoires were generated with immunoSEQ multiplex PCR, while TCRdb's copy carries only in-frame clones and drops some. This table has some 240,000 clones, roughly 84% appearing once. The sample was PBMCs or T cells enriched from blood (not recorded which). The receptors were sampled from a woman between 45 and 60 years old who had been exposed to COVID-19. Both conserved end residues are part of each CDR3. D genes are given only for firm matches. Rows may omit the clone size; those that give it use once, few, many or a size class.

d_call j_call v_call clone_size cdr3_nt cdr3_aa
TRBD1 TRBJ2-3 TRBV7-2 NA TGTGCCAGCAGCCTTGGGACAGGTAGAGATACGCAGTATTTT CASSLGTGRDTQYF
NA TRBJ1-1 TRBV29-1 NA TGCAGCGTTAAGGGGGTAGACACTGAAGCTTTCTTT CSVKGVDTEAFF
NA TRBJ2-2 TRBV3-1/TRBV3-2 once TGTGCCAGCAGCCAAAGAGGCACTGTGAACACCGGGGAGCTGTTTTTT CASSQRGTVNTGELFF
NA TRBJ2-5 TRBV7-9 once TGTGCCAGCAGCTTAGGGACAGACAAACAAGAGACCCAGTACTTC CASSLGTDKQETQYF
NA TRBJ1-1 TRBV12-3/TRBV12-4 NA TGTGCCACCAGGTACAGGAACACTGAAGCTTTCTTT CATRYRNTEAFF
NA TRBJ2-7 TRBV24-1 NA TGTGCCACCAGTCCTACAGGGTCCTACGAGCAGTACTTC CATSPTGSYEQYF
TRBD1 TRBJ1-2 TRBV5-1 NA TGCGCCAGCAGCCGGGCCAGGACAGGGGACAGCCAATACTATGGCTACACCTTC CASSRARTGDSQYYGYTF
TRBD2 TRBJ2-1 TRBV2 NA TGTGCCAGCAGTGAAGGGGACTACCGAATGGGGCAGTTCTTC CASSEGDYRMGQFF
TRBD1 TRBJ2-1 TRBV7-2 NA TGTGCCAGCAGCTTTAACAGGGGGCGTCTGAATGAGCAGTTCTTC CASSFNRGRLNEQFF
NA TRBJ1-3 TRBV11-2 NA TGTGCCAGCAGCTTAGGGGCCGGGGGGCGATCTGGAAACACCATATATTTT CASSLGAGGRSGNTIYF
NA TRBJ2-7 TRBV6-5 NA TGTGCCAGCAGCGACCAACAGGTGGCCCCTTACGAGCAGTACTTC CASSDQQVAPYEQYF
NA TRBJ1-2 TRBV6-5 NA TGTGCCAGCAGCCGCAGGGGCGAGGGCTATGGCTACACCTTC CASSRRGEGYGYTF
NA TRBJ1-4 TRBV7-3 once TGTGCCAGCAGCGCGTACAGGGATAGGGGTTTCCTTAATGAAAAACTGTTTTTT CASSAYRDRGFLNEKLFF
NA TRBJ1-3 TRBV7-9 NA TGTGCCAGCAAGGCAGGCCCTGGAAACACCATATATTTT CASKAGPGNTIYF
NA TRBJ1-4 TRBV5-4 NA TGTGCCAGCAGCCCCGACAGGCCTAATGAAAAACTGTTTTTT CASSPDRPNEKLFF
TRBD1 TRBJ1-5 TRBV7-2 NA TGTGCCAGCAGCCCGGACAGGGAGGGTCAGCCCCAGCATTTT CASSPDREGQPQHF
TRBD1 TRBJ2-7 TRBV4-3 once TGCGCCAGCAGCCAAGACGCCAGGGGGCGTTCCTACGAGCAGTACTTC CASSQDARGRSYEQYF
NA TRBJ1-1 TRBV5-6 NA TGTGCCAGCAGCTTGTATATGAACACTGAAGCTTTCTTT CASSLYMNTEAFF
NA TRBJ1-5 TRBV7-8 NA TGTGCCAGCAGCTGGACAGATCAGCCCCAGCATTTT CASSWTDQPQHF
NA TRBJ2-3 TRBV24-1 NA TGTGCCACCAGTGATTTAGACCAGGGGACAGATACGCAGTATTTT CATSDLDQGTDTQYF
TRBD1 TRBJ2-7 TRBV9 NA TGTGCCAGCAGCGCCGGGACAGAGGTCGAGCAGTACTTC CASSAGTEVEQYF
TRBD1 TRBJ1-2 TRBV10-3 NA TGTGCCACTGTCCCGGGACAGGGATCCTATGGCTACACCTTC CATVPGQGSYGYTF
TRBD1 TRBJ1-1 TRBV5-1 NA TGCGCCAGCAGCTCCTGGACAGGGATGGGCACTGAAGCTTTCTTT CASSSWTGMGTEAFF
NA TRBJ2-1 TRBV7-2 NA TGTGCCAGCACCCAACCTAGCAGCTCCTACAATGAGCAGTTCTTC CASTQPSSSYNEQFF
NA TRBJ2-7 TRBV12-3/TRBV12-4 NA TGTGCCAGTTCTACGGGGGTGACCTACGAGCAGTACTTC CASSTGVTYEQYF
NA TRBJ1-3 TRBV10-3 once TGTGCCATCAGACCCACCGGACTCTCCTCTGGAAACACCATATATTTT CAIRPTGLSSGNTIYF
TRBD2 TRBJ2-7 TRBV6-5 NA TGTGCCAGCAGTTACGGGGGGGGATCCTACGAGCAGTACTTC CASSYGGGSYEQYF